The next 32 T cell receptor beta chains were all read from a single sample in a study of cytomegalovirus exposure and HLA in healthy donors. The PCR contained 60 Vbeta and 13 Jbeta primers. Here immunoSEQ multiplex PCR was the method, and the copy in TCRdb shows in-frame clones only, minus some. The table includes about 110,000 clones, around 71% detected once. The specimen sequenced was PBMCs. These receptors all come from a boy aged 5-17 years in good health and CMV-seronegative.

This clone was counted between two and nine times. The chain has TRBV7-2 and TRBJ1-5; D unresolved. Germline CDR1 SGHTA, CDR2 FQGNSA. V was clipped by 5 bases and J by 7 bases, with 9 bases between them. The CDR3 is 12 residues long. This CDR3 is CASSPPGQPQHF. CDR3 nucleotides: TGTGCCAGCAGCCCTCCCGGGCAGCCCCAGCATTTT.

V usage is TRBV2 and J usage is TRBJ1-2; weak D call: TRBD1 (6 bases). V was clipped by 3 bases and J by 3 bases, with 11 bases between them. CDR1 is SNHLY and CDR2 is FYNNEI in the germline V gene. The CDR3 consists of 14 residues. The CDR3 DNA follows: TGTGCCAGCAGTGATACAGGGTTAGACTATGGCTACACCTTC. This encodes CASSDTGLDYGYTF.

The V gene is TRBV5-4, the J gene TRBJ1-3; 7 bases match TRBD1. The ends lost 4 bases at V and 0 bases at J; junction bases unmatched: 7. Germline V gives CDR1 SGHNT, CDR2 YYREEE (reference sequence). CDR3 length: 16 amino acids. For the CDR3, the DNA is TGTGCCAGCAGCCCGGGACAGTTTTTCTCTGGAAACACCATATATTTT. This encodes CASSPGQFFSGNTIYF.

V is TRBV28 and J is TRBJ2-7; D may be TRBD2 (6 bases). V lost 6 bases, J lost 6 bases, and 12 bases lay in between. This CDR3 is built from 12 residues. Germline CDR1 MDHEN, CDR2 SYDVKM. The CDR3: CASRELAGEQYF. CDR3 nucleotides: TGTGCCAGCAGGGAACTAGCAGGCGAGCAGTACTTC.

The CDR3 reads CASDRGKLGDEKLFF. The CDR3 bases are TGTGCCAGCGATAGGGGGAAGCTTGGGGATGAAAAACTGTTTTTT. The chain is built from TRBV6-1 and TRBJ1-4; a possible D gene is TRBD1 (6 bases). The CDR3 spans 15 residues. V was pared by 8 bases and J by 6 bases, with 19 bases between. Germline values: CDR1 MNHNS, CDR2 SASEGT.

This sequence joins TRBV7-9 and TRBJ1-2; the D gene is possibly TRBD1 (6 bases). V gave up 0 bases and J gave up 5 bases, with 16 bases separating them. The CDR3 has 16 amino acids. Germline V lookup: CDR1 SEHNR, CDR2 FQNEAQ (reference sequence). The CDR3 sequence is CASSLALQGILYGYTF. CDR3 nucleotide sequence: TGTGCCAGCAGCTTAGCCTTACAGGGAATACTGTATGGCTACACCTTC.

The chain uses TRBV15 and TRBJ2-5; D uncertain. The germline gives CDR1 LNHNV, CDR2 YYDKDF (reference sequence). V lost 2 bases, J lost 5 bases, and 12 bases lay in between. The CDR3 totals 14 residues. The CDR3: CATSRNQPGETQYF. The CDR3 nucleotides are TGTGCCACCAGCAGAAACCAGCCCGGGGAGACCCAGTACTTC. Drawing the rest from reference TRBV15 and TRBJ2-5, the complete variable domain is DAMVIQNPRYQVTQFGKPVTLSCSQTLNHNVMYWYQQKSSQAPKLLFHYYDKDFNNEADTPDNFQSRRPNTSFCFLDIRSPGLGDTAMYLCATSRNQPGETQYFGPGTRLLVL.

This clone was detected a few times. V gene TRBV18 combines with J gene TRBJ1-1; D perhaps matches TRBD1 (6 bases). The V gene's germline CDR1 is KGHSH and CDR2 LQKENI. The CDR3 loop spans 13 amino acids. Between the trimmed V and J ends, which lost 3 bases and 7 bases, there was a span of 12 bases. CDR3 in DNA: TGTGCCAGCTCACCTTCGGGACAACTTGAAGCTTTCTTT. It is translated as CASSPSGQLEAFF.

The genes are TRBV6-4 and TRBJ2-2, with D possibly being TRBD1 (6 bases). Trimming left V 3 bases short and J 7 bases short, with 12 bases between. Per germline, CDR1 MRHNA and CDR2 SNTAGT. This CDR3 contains 14 residues. The CDR3 DNA follows: TGTGCCAGCAGTGATTTGGGACAAGGCGGGGAGCTGTTTTTT. Amino acid sequence: CASSDLGQGGELFF.

This clone came up a few times. The V call is TRBV18, the J call TRBJ1-1; tentative D call: TRBD1 (6 bases). Germline CDR1 reads KGHSH; CDR2 reads LQKENI. V shed 4 bases and J shed 1 base, with 16 bases lying between them. The CDR3 sequence is 16 residues long. This CDR3 is CASSLTSTGWNTEAFF. The CDR3 bases are TGTGCCAGCTCACTAACCTCGACAGGTTGGAACACTGAAGCTTTCTTT.

The V gene is TRBV5-1, the J gene TRBJ1-1, with TRBD1 matching over 8 bases. Per the germline V gene, CDR1 is SGHRS and CDR2 is YFSETQ. The CDR3 is 16 amino acids. V shed 2 bases, J shed 3 bases, and the junction held 9 bases outside the gene matches. This CDR3 reads CASSLPRTGTDTEAFF. CDR3 DNA: TGCGCCAGCAGCTTACCGCGGACAGGGACGGACACTGAAGCTTTCTTT.

This clone has just one count. The chain carries TRBV27 and TRBJ2-7; D gene uncertain. Germline-derived CDR1 and CDR2 are MNHEY and SMNVEV (reference sequence). The CDR3 loop spans 14 amino acids. Trimming removed 6 bases from V and 2 bases from J, with 14 bases in between. The CDR3 region has the DNA TGTGCCAGCAGCCCCCAAAGCGCGGCCTACGAGCAGTACTTC. Encoded protein: CASSPQSAAYEQYF.

This clone was seen only a few times. The rearrangement uses TRBV18 and TRBJ1-5, with D possibly being TRBD1 (5 bases). Trimming left V 5 bases short and J 0 bases short, with 14 bases between. The germline V gene encodes CDR1 KGHSH and CDR2 LQKENI. The CDR3 covers 16 residues. The CDR3 here is CASSKTGDFSNQPQHF. As DNA, the CDR3 is TGTGCCAGCTCAAAAACAGGTGACTTTAGCAATCAGCCCCAGCATTTT. Filled out from reference TRBV18 and TRBJ1-5, the complete variable domain reads NAGVMQNPRHLVRRRGQEARLRCSPMKGHSHVYWYRQLPEEGLKFMVYLQKENIIDESGMPKERFSAEFPKEGPSILRIQQVVRGDSAAYFCASSKTGDFSNQPQHFGDGTRLSIL.

This chain uses TRBV7-9 with TRBJ2-5; 14 bases agree with TRBD2. V lost 5 bases and J lost 5; bases outside the gene matches: 10. The CDR3 runs to 17 residues. Germline V gene sequence: CDR1 SEHNR, CDR2 FQNEAQ (reference sequence). CDR3 region: CASSKPGLAGGLETQYF. In DNA, the CDR3 is TGTGCCAGCAGCAAGCCCGGACTAGCGGGGGGCTTGGAGACCCAGTACTTC. The whole variable domain, filled in from reference TRBV7-9 and TRBJ2-5, reads DTGVSQNPRHKITKRGQNVTFRCDPISEHNRLYWYRQTLGQGPEFLTYFQNEAQLEKSRLLSDRFSAERPKGSFSTLEIQRTEQGDSAMYLCASSKPGLAGGLETQYFGPGTRLLVL.

The chain uses TRBV30 and TRBJ1-3, with D unresolved. Per the germline V gene, CDR1 is GTSNPN and CDR2 is SVGIG (reference sequence). With 4 bases removed from V and 0 bases from J, the gap between germline ends came to 16 bases. There are 16 residues in the CDR3. CDR3 nucleotides: TGTGCCTGGACGGGTGGCAGAACTTTCTCTGGAAACACCATATATTTT. This sequence encodes CAWTGGRTFSGNTIYF.

This clone was recorded a few times. The chain is built from TRBV25-1 and TRBJ2-2; D is uncertain. The ends were cut back, 5 bases at V and 4 bases at J, with 8 bases in the middle. This CDR3 contains 13 residues. Germline V gives CDR1 MGHDK, CDR2 SYGVNS. CDR3 coding DNA: TGTGCCAGCAGTCTTACAGTCACCGGGGAGCTGTTTTTT. The encoded protein is CASSLTVTGELFF.

This clone was seen a handful of times. The chain has TRBV25-1 and TRBJ2-7; a possible D gene is TRBD1 (6 bases). There are 14 residues in the CDR3. Per germline, CDR1 MGHDK and CDR2 SYGVNS. V lost 0 bases to trimming and J lost 1 base, with 7 bases between them. CDR3 in DNA: TGTGCCAGCAGTGAATATGACAGGTCCTACGAGCAGTACTTC. Amino acids: CASSEYDRSYEQYF.

This rearrangement joins TRBV4-1 to TRBJ2-3, with a tentative D call TRBD1 (6 bases). The CDR3 sequence is 15 residues long. Trimming took off 0 bases at V and 5 bases at J, with 12 bases between the two ends. Germline lookup yields CDR1 MGHRA and CDR2 YSYEKL. The CDR3 spells CASSQDHRGIDTQYF. Written as DNA, the CDR3 is TGCGCCAGCAGCCAAGACCATAGGGGGATAGATACGCAGTATTTT.

This sequence joins TRBV7-9 and TRBJ2-1; 9 bases align to TRBD1. CDR3 length: 16 amino acids. V lost 5 bases, J lost 4 bases, and 9 bases stayed unmatched. CDR1 and CDR2 from the germline V gene are SEHNR and FQNEAQ (reference sequence). The DNA of the CDR3 is TGTGCCAGCAGCCCCGGGCGACAGGGGGTGTACAATGAGCAGTTCTTC. Protein sequence: CASSPGRQGVYNEQFF.

This chain joins TRBV28 and TRBJ2-7; 9 bases map to TRBD2. The V gene's germline CDR1 is MDHEN and CDR2 SYDVKM. There are 19 residues in the CDR3. V was pared by 3 bases and J by 9 bases, with 24 bases of the junction left unmatched. CDR3 residues: CASSFFPTGASGKPTGQYF. For the CDR3, the DNA is TGTGCCAGCAGTTTCTTCCCGACGGGGGCTAGCGGGAAACCTACCGGGCAGTACTTC. Based on the CDR3 plus reference TRBV28 and TRBJ2-7, the full variable domain is DVKVTQSSRYLVKRTGEKVFLECVQDMDHENMFWYRQDPGLGLRLIYFSYDVKMKEKGDIPEGYSVSREKKERFSLILESASTNQTSMYLCASSFFPTGASGKPTGQYFGPGTRLTVT.

The sample holds a few counts of this clone. The chain uses TRBV30 and TRBJ1-1; D not resolved. V was clipped by 1 base and J by 6 bases, with 9 bases between them. This CDR3 has 12 amino acids. The V gene's germline CDR1 is GTSNPN and CDR2 SVGIG (reference sequence). CDR3 loop: CAWSGPSAEAFF. The CDR3 DNA reads TGTGCCTGGAGTGGGCCCAGCGCTGAAGCTTTCTTT. The full variable domain, with the rest looked up from reference TRBV30 and TRBJ1-1, is SQTIHQWPATLVQPVGSPLSLECTVEGTSNPNLYWYRQAAGRGLQLLFYSVGIGQISSEVPQNLSASRPQDRQFILSSKKLLLSDSGFYLCAWSGPSAEAFFGQGTRLTVV.

The rearrangement joins TRBV27 to TRBJ2-3, with D unclear. The CDR3 runs 13 residues. Trimming shortened V by 3 bases and J by 2 bases, and 6 bases separated the two germline ends. Germline V lookup: CDR1 MNHEY, CDR2 SMNVEV (reference sequence). The CDR3 nucleotides read TGTGCCAGCAGTTTCCCTTACACAGATACGCAGTATTTT. Translating gives CASSFPYTDTQYF.

The chain joins TRBV4-1 to TRBJ1-1, with D tentatively TRBD1 (5 bases). CDR3 length: 17 residues. Germline loops: CDR1 MGHRA, CDR2 YSYEKL. The V and J ends lost 4 bases and 1 base respectively, with 19 bases between them. The CDR3 region is CASSPRTIYTGNTEAFF. The CDR3 nucleotides read TGCGCCAGCAGCCCCAGAACGATTTATACAGGGAACACTGAAGCTTTCTTT.

Written as DNA, the CDR3 is TGTGCCATCAGTGAGGAGGGGGCTGAGTACTTC. Amino acids: CAISEEGAEYF. The J gene is TRBJ2-7, the V gene TRBV10-3; 7 bases match TRBD1. The V gene end was trimmed by 2 bases and the J gene end by 11 bases; junction bases not matched to a gene: 3. Germline V gene sequence: CDR1 ENHRY, CDR2 SYGVKD. This CDR3 spans 11 amino acids.

This clone was recorded only once. This chain uses TRBV6-6 with TRBJ2-3; 8 bases match TRBD2. Germline assignment: CDR1 MNHNY and CDR2 SVGAGI (reference sequence). The CDR3 length is 14 residues. The J segment lost 6 bases and the V segment lost 4 bases, leaving 6 bases of the junction unmatched. The CDR3 DNA is TGTGCCAGCAGTTGGACTAGCTCGACGGATACGCAGTATTTT. This gives the protein CASSWTSSTDTQYF.

The chain joins TRBV5-1 to TRBJ1-1; D is uncertain. CDR1 and CDR2 from the germline V gene are SGHRS and YFSETQ. The CDR3 extends over 15 amino acids. Trimming left V 6 bases short and J 1 base short, with 16 bases between. CDR3 bases: TGCGCCAGCACTGTCGACTACCTGGGGAACACTGAAGCTTTCTTT. As protein: CASTVDYLGNTEAFF.

The chain links TRBV5-6 to TRBJ1-5; 9 bases match TRBD1. This CDR3 contains 16 residues. The trim removed 1 base at V and 8 bases at J, leaving 10 bases unmatched. Germline CDR1 reads SGHDT; CDR2 reads YYEEEE. The CDR3 sequence is CASSLSGQGHTKPQHF. In DNA, the CDR3 is TGTGCCAGCAGCTTGTCAGGACAGGGGCATACAAAGCCCCAGCATTTT.

V usage is TRBV28 and J usage is TRBJ2-7, with 7 positions matching TRBD2. The V and J ends lost 8 bases and 0 bases, in that order; junction bases with no gene match: 7. Per the germline V gene, CDR1 is MDHEN and CDR2 is SYDVKM. The CDR3 consists of 14 residues. DNA of the CDR3: TGTGCCAGCGTTAGCGGGTGGAGCTCCTACGAGCAGTACTTC. Amino acids: CASVSGWSSYEQYF. The complete variable domain, with remaining parts taken from reference TRBV28 and TRBJ2-7, reads DVKVTQSSRYLVKRTGEKVFLECVQDMDHENMFWYRQDPGLGLRLIYFSYDVKMKEKGDIPEGYSVSREKKERFSLILESASTNQTSMYLCASVSGWSSYEQYFGPGTRLTVT.

This clone appeared a few times. The chain carries TRBV5-1 and TRBJ2-3; tentative D call: TRBD1 (6 bases). Germline loops: CDR1 SGHRS, CDR2 YFSETQ. Trimming took 0 bases from V and 6 from J, leaving 11 bases between them. The CDR3 length is 14 residues. CDR3: CASSLAGAGDTQYF. The CDR3 coding sequence is TGCGCCAGCAGCTTGGCAGGGGCCGGGGATACGCAGTATTTT.

The gene calls are TRBV5-4 and TRBJ2-1; D possibly corresponds to TRBD1 (6 bases). The CDR3 loop spans 14 amino acids. The germline V gene has CDR1 SGHNT and CDR2 YYREEE (reference sequence). V lost 4 bases and J lost 10, with 18 bases in between. In DNA form, the CDR3 reads TGTGCCAGCAGCCCCCAGGGGCAGGGCGGCGAGCAGTTCTTC. Translated: CASSPQGQGGEQFF.

This chain connects TRBV2 to TRBJ2-7, with D possibly being TRBD1 (6 bases). Germline loops: CDR1 SNHLY, CDR2 FYNNEI. The CDR3 covers 13 residues. V lost 7 bases to trimming and J lost 3 bases, with 13 bases between them. DNA for the CDR3: TGTGCCAGCACCAGGGGTGCGGTCTACGAGCAGTACTTC. Amino acid sequence: CASTRGAVYEQYF.

The V gene is TRBV27, the J gene TRBJ1-2; 7 positions agree with TRBD1. V lost 5 bases and J lost 8; bases outside the gene matches: 11. Germline CDR1 is MNHEY and CDR2 is SMNVEV (reference sequence). The CDR3 has 14 amino acids. CDR3 region: CASSPQGQVSGYTF. CDR3 nucleotide sequence: TGTGCCAGCAGTCCCCAAGGACAGGTTAGCGGCTACACCTTC.